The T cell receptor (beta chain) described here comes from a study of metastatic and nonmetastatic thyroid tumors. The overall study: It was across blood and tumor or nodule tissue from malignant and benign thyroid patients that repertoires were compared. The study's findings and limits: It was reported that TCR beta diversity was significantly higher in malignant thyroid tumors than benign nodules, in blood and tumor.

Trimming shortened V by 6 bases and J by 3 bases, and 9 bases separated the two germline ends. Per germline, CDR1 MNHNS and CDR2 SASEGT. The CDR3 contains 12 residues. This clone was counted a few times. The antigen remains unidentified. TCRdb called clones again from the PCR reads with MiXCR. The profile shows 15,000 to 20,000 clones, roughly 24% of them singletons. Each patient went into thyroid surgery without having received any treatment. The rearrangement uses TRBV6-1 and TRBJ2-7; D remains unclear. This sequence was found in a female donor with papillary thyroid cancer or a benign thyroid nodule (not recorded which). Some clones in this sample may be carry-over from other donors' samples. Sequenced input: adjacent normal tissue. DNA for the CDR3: TGTGCCAGCAGCGGAGAACGCTACGAGCAGTACTTC. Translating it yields CASSGERYEQYF.